Listed below are T cell receptor beta chains from one sample, sequenced in a study of blood T cells in healthy people across ages. TCRdb used MiXCR to reprocess the 5' RACE reads, holding one entry per CDR3 protein. The sample records 780,000 or so distinct CDR3 sequences, approximately 25% being singletons. The sample was also reused in another study, on T cells of mothers and their children.

Sequenced material: blood. These receptors came from a boy between 10 and 17 years old in good health. CDR3s include the opening cysteine and the closing phenylalanine or tryptophan. Not every row has a clone size; where given, it reads once, few, many or a size class.

CDR3aa,v_gene,abundance,j_gene
CSARAALSHEQYF,TRBV20-1,-,TRBJ2-7
CASSPVLGAREQYF,TRBV7-9,few,-
CASSSLGQGYNEQFF,TRBV5-1,few,TRBJ2-1
CASSAGTGVPYEQYF,TRBV19,few,TRBJ2-7
CASTPRGFSEKLFF,TRBV3-1,-,TRBJ1-4
CASRPGLAVYEQYF,TRBV12-3/TRBV12-4,few,TRBJ2-7
CASSSRTDYNEQFF,TRBV28,few,TRBJ2-1
CASSLVSSGGRTSTDTQYF,TRBV7-6,-,TRBJ2-3
CASSLDSGRTDTQYF,TRBV27,many,TRBJ2-3
CSAREPTSGARRTQYF,TRBV20-1,few,TRBJ2-3
CATSQDVRPQHF,TRBV24-1,few,TRBJ1-5
CASSQYLAASYEQYF,TRBV4-1,few,TRBJ2-7
CASSLVARGLAGWNEQFF,TRBV7-2,-,TRBJ2-1
CAISEVLAGEETQYF,TRBV10-3,-,TRBJ2-5
CASSQGTGIQETQYF,TRBV4-3,-,TRBJ2-5
CASSDSRETDTQYF,TRBV6-4,-,TRBJ2-3
CASSFRTTYGYTF,TRBV19,-,TRBJ1-2